The clone carrying this T cell receptor beta chain occurred many times. What it recognizes is unknown. Indicated time point: sample taken at primary tumor resection. Unsorted tumor, nontumor lung tissue or cryopreserved PBMC supplied the whole RNA. This sample was taken from a study of spatial heterogeneity in lung cancer. Study-wide results and limits: Expanded alpha and beta TCR counts within tumors tracked tumor mutation counts.

TCRdb reprocessed the 5' RACE reads via MiXCR and lists one record per CDR3 protein. The data contain about 18,000 distinct CDR3 sequences, about 7.5% of them singletons. The CDR3 has 14 amino acids. Germline assignment: CDR1 SGHVS and CDR2 FQNEAQ. V was pared by 5 bases and J by 9 bases, with 14 bases between. Sequenced here: lung tumor tissue, sampled at surgery. V and J are TRBV7-8 and TRBJ1-6, with D possibly being TRBD1 (5 bases). The TCR was taken from a male donor with early-stage non-small cell lung cancer. The CDR3: CASSLIEGSSPLHF. The CDR3 DNA reads as TGTGCCAGCAGCCTTATTGAGGGGAGTTCACCCCTCCACTTT.